This TCR beta chain was sequenced during a study of cytomegalovirus exposure and HLA in healthy donors. Points from the study as a whole: It was reportedly the case that the classifier diagnosed cytomegalovirus status with high specificity and sensitivity. The TCR clusters that emerged in the first cohort tended, a later analysis found, to co-occur in the approximately 120 validation repertoires.

V gave up 6 bases and J gave up 3 bases; unmatched junction bases: 7. The CDR3 contains 14 residues. Germline V gives CDR1 MDHEN, CDR2 SYDVKM. These donors were members of the approximately 110-subject validation cohort, a group separate from the approximately 640-subject first cohort. Clones were sequenced by immunoSEQ multiplex PCR, and TCRdb holds only the in-frame ones, with some missing. The sample has 170,000 or so clones, about 85% seen once; the top ten hold 15% to 20%. Regarding this clone: Its specificity is not known.

The chain is built from TRBV28 and TRBJ2-5; TRBD1 matches at 7 bases. Material: PBMCs. The sequence derives from a man between 18 and 29 years old in good health and CMV-seropositive. The CDR3 DNA reads TGTGCCAGCAGGGATCCGGGACAGAAAGAGACCCAGTACTTC. It is translated as CASRDPGQKETQYF.